Following are 7 T cell receptor beta chains from one sample sequenced in a study of cytomegalovirus exposure and HLA in healthy donors. This PCR relied on a set of 60 Vbeta primers and 13 Jbeta primers. Assay: immunoSEQ multiplex PCR; the TCRdb copy retains only in-frame clones and omits some. The sample carries about 170,000 clones, almost 85% recorded once. The sample was PBMCs. These receptors were collected from a boy younger than 10 in good health and CMV-seronegative.

This clone was counted only a few times. The chain links TRBV6-5 to TRBJ2-7; D uncertain. Trimming cost V 2 bases and J 0 bases, with 14 bases left between them. The germline V gene has CDR1 MNHEY and CDR2 SVGAGI. The CDR3 spans 16 residues. CDR3 sequence reads: CASSYKDTFSSYEQYF. CDR3 nucleotides: TGTGCCAGCAGTTACAAAGACACTTTTAGCTCCTACGAGCAGTACTTC.

V usage is TRBV5-4 and J usage is TRBJ1-2, with 7 bases matching TRBD1. Germline CDR1 and CDR2: SGHNT and YYREEE (reference sequence). With 4 bases clipped from V and 4 bases from J, the junction kept 4 bases outside the gene matches. The CDR3 has 13 amino acids. CDR3 DNA sequence: TGTGCCAGCAGCCAGGACAGGATCTATGGCTACACCTTC. Protein product: CASSQDRIYGYTF.

J is TRBJ1-1 and V is TRBV7-9; 8 bases are a match to TRBD1. The ends lost 2 bases at V and 2 bases at J; junction bases unmatched: 10. Germline assignment: CDR1 SEHNR and CDR2 FQNEAQ (reference sequence). This CDR3 spans 17 amino acids. The CDR3 nucleotides read TGTGCCAGCAGCTTATTGGGTAGGGCAGGGGGCAACACTGAAGCTTTCTTT. Protein: CASSLLGRAGGNTEAFF.

The chain carries TRBV7-9 and TRBJ2-7; 7 nucleotides agree with TRBD1. The CDR3 covers 14 residues. The junction had 7 bases not matched to a gene; V was cut back by 4 bases and J by 4 bases. CDR1 and CDR2 from the germline V gene are SEHNR and FQNEAQ (reference sequence). The CDR3 sequence: CASSSLRGRYEQYF. The CDR3 DNA sequence: TGTGCCAGCAGCTCCCTAAGGGGGCGATACGAGCAGTACTTC.

The chain uses TRBV19 and TRBJ1-5, with a tentative D call TRBD1 (6 bases). The CDR3 is 15 residues long. V was shortened by 3 bases and J by 4 bases, with 13 bases between the two germline ends. Germline-derived CDR1 and CDR2 are LNHDA and SQIVND (reference sequence). The CDR3 loop is CASSIQGQGNQPQHF. The CDR3, as DNA: TGTGCCAGTAGTATCCAGGGGCAGGGTAATCAGCCCCAGCATTTT.

The chain recombines TRBV28 with TRBJ2-7, with D perhaps matching TRBD2 (6 bases). CDR1 and CDR2 from the germline V gene are MDHEN and SYDVKM. V lost 10 bases and J 5 bases, leaving 18 bases between the germline ends. The CDR3 totals 13 residues. The CDR3 region is CATLTTSPDEQYF. The CDR3 nucleotides are TGTGCCACCCTTACGACTAGTCCAGACGAGCAGTACTTC.

This chain connects TRBV4-1 to TRBJ2-3; TRBD1 might be the D (6 bases). V was pared by 1 base and J by 2 bases, with 10 bases between. This CDR3 is 15 amino acids long. The germline V gene has CDR1 MGHRA and CDR2 YSYEKL. This chain's CDR3 is CASSQGTDLTDTQYF. The CDR3 DNA sequence: TGCGCCAGCAGCCAAGGGACAGACCTCACAGATACGCAGTATTTT.